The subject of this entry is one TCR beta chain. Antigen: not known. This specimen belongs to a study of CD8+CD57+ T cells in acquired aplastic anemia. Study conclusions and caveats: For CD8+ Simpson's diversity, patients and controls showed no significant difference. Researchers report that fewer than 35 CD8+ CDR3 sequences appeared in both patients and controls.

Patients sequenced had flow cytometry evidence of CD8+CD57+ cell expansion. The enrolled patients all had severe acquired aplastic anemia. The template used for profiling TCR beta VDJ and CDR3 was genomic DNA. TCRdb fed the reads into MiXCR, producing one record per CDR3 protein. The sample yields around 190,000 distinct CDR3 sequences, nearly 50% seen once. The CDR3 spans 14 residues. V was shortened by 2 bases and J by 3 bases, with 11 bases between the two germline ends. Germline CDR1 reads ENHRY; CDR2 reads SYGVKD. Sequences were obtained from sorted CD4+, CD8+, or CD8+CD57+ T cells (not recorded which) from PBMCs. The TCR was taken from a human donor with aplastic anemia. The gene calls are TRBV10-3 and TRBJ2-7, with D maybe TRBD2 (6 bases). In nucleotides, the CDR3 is TGTGCCATCAGTGAGGGAGGGACCGACTACGAGCAGTACTTC. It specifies CAISEGGTDYEQYF.